A selection of T cell receptor beta chains follows, all from one sample in a study of OX40 agonist ivuxolimab in advanced cancers. The protocol was immunoSEQ multiplex PCR, while the TCRdb copy is restricted to in-frame clones and leaves out a portion. The sample includes around 82,000 clones, 88% of them seen just once. Here the sequenced sample was CD4+ or CD8+ T cells sorted from blood, taken in a trial of the OX40 agonist ivuxolimab. The receptors were gathered from an adult with an advanced solid tumor such as melanoma, head and neck, liver or kidney cancer. CDR3s include the opening cysteine and the closing phenylalanine or tryptophan. The order of the fields is J gene, D gene, clone size, V gene, CDR3 protein, CDR3 DNA. D genes are given only for firm matches. Only part of the rows carry a size: once, few, many, or a class if the clone is expanded.

J: TRBJ1-5; D: .; size: .; V: TRBV19; CDR3: CASISSGGVVNQPQHF; DNA: TGTGCCAGTATCTCAAGCGGGGGAGTAGTCAATCAGCCCCAGCATTTT
J: TRBJ1-5; D: TRBD1; size: once; V: TRBV9; CDR3: CASSAGTGVLQPQHF; DNA: TGTGCCAGCAGCGCGGGGACAGGGGTCCTTCAACCCCAGCATTTT
J: TRBJ2-2; D: TRBD1; size: few; V: TRBV18; CDR3: CASSPGTGNTGELFF; DNA: TGTGCCAGCTCACCCGGGACAGGGAACACCGGGGAGCTGTTTTTT
J: TRBJ1-2; D: TRBD1; size: .; V: TRBV19; CDR3: CASSLDRGYGYTF; DNA: TGTGCCAGTAGTTTAGACAGGGGTTATGGCTACACCTTC
J: TRBJ1-2; D: .; size: .; V: TRBV14; CDR3: CASSQGLIYGYTF; DNA: TGTGCCAGCAGCCAGGGTCTCATCTATGGCTACACCTTC
J: TRBJ1-1; D: TRBD1; size: medium-sized; V: TRBV2; CDR3: CASIVDRGGTEAFF; DNA: TGTGCCAGCATCGTCGACAGGGGAGGCACTGAAGCTTTCTTT
J: TRBJ2-2; D: .; size: .; V: TRBV21-1; CDR3: CASSKLRGRDTGELFF; DNA: TGTGCCAGCAGCAAATTGAGGGGTCGGGACACCGGGGAGCTGTTTTTT
J: TRBJ1-5; D: .; size: .; V: TRBV21-1; CDR3: CASSPARTVLNQPQHF; DNA: TGTGCCAGCAGCCCGGCCCGGACAGTGCTTAATCAGCCCCAGCATTTT
J: TRBJ2-3; D: TRBD2; size: once; V: TRBV9; CDR3: CASSVGLAGTDTQYF; DNA: TGTGCCAGCAGCGTAGGTCTAGCGGGGACAGATACGCAGTATTTT
J: TRBJ2-5; D: TRBD2; size: .; V: TRBV4-3; CDR3: CASSQGEGGETQYF; DNA: TGCGCCAGCAGCCAAGGGGAGGGAGGGGAGACCCAGTACTTC
J: TRBJ1-5; D: TRBD1; size: once; V: TRBV5-4; CDR3: CASSTQGLNQPQHF; DNA: TGTGCCAGCAGCACACAGGGGCTCAATCAGCCCCAGCATTTT
J: TRBJ1-3; D: .; size: .; V: TRBV11-2; CDR3: CASSFLDRPRNTIYF; DNA: TGTGCCAGCAGCTTTTTAGACAGGCCCCGAAACACCATATATTTT
J: TRBJ2-7; D: .; size: .; V: TRBV5-5; CDR3: CASSLEGRSYEQYF; DNA: TGTGCCAGCAGCTTGGAGGGACGGTCCTACGAGCAGTACTTC
J: TRBJ2-4; D: TRBD1; size: .; V: TRBV5-5; CDR3: CASSLDRGGGVIQYF; DNA: TGTGCCAGCAGCTTGGACAGGGGTGGGGGAGTCATTCAGTACTTC
J: TRBJ2-5; D: TRBD1; size: once; V: TRBV28; CDR3: CASRRQGAETQYF; DNA: TGTGCCAGCAGGAGGCAGGGGGCAGAGACCCAGTACTTC
J: TRBJ2-3; D: .; size: .; V: TRBV4-2; CDR3: CASSQAGDGTDTQYF; DNA: TGTGCCAGCAGCCAAGCCGGGGATGGCACAGATACGCAGTATTTT
J: TRBJ2-1; D: .; size: once; V: TRBV6-5; CDR3: CASSYQSSSYNEQFF; DNA: TGTGCCAGCAGTTACCAAAGTAGCTCCTACAATGAGCAGTTCTTC
J: TRBJ2-4; D: .; size: .; V: TRBV6-1; CDR3: CASSEARGNIQYF; DNA: TGTGCCAGCAGTGAAGCTAGGGGGAACATTCAGTACTTC
J: TRBJ2-7; D: .; size: .; V: TRBV6-5; CDR3: CASTPLLGQSYEQYF; DNA: TGTGCCAGCACCCCCCTCCTCGGACAGTCCTACGAGCAGTACTTC
J: TRBJ1-1; D: .; size: .; V: TRBV5-4; CDR3: CASSFRINRNTEAFF; DNA: TGTGCCAGCAGCTTCCGAATAAACAGGAACACTGAAGCTTTCTTT
J: TRBJ1-5; D: TRBD1; size: .; V: TRBV7-9; CDR3: CASDRGGQPQHF; DNA: TGTGCCAGCGACAGGGGAGGACAGCCCCAGCATTTT
J: TRBJ1-2; D: TRBD1; size: .; V: TRBV18; CDR3: CASSPLGTGGNYGYTF; DNA: TGTGCCAGCTCACCACTAGGGACAGGGGGGAACTATGGCTACACCTTC
J: TRBJ1-2; D: .; size: .; V: TRBV6-1; CDR3: CASSNTAGGYTF; DNA: TGTGCCAGCAGTAATACAGCCGGGGGCTACACCTTC
J: TRBJ2-7; D: .; size: .; V: TRBV6-6; CDR3: CASSSNYEQYF; DNA: TGTGCCAGCAGTTCAAACTACGAGCAGTACTTC
J: TRBJ2-2; D: .; size: .; V: TRBV9; CDR3: CASSVAPSGELFF; DNA: TGTGCCAGCAGCGTAGCTCCGTCCGGGGAGCTGTTTTTT
J: TRBJ2-7; D: .; size: .; V: TRBV5-1; CDR3: CASSSTGGLNEQYF; DNA: TGCGCCAGCAGCTCCACCGGGGGGCTGAACGAGCAGTACTTC
J: TRBJ1-1; D: .; size: .; V: TRBV7-3; CDR3: CASTNPPYTEAFF; DNA: TGTGCCAGCACCAATCCCCCGTACACTGAAGCTTTCTTT
J: TRBJ2-2; D: .; size: .; V: TRBV2; CDR3: CASSGPIVGVTGELFF; DNA: TGTGCCAGCAGTGGACCCATAGTGGGGGTGACCGGGGAGCTGTTTTTT
J: TRBJ1-4; D: .; size: once; V: TRBV7-9; CDR3: CASSLSAGGTNEKLFF; DNA: TGTGCCAGCAGCTTATCAGCAGGAGGGACTAATGAAAAACTGTTTTTT
J: TRBJ1-2; D: TRBD1; size: .; V: TRBV6-5; CDR3: CASSYWTGQGVLYTF; DNA: TGTGCCAGCAGTTACTGGACGGGACAGGGGGTTCTCTACACCTTC
J: TRBJ2-3; D: TRBD1; size: .; V: TRBV18; CDR3: CASSRDRPPHTQYF; DNA: TGTGCCAGCTCACGGGACAGGCCCCCCCATACGCAGTATTTT
J: TRBJ2-4; D: .; size: .; V: TRBV7-9; CDR3: CASSSPRQYKNIQYF; DNA: TGTGCCAGCAGCTCACCCCGACAGTACAAAAACATTCAGTACTTC
J: TRBJ2-2; D: .; size: .; V: TRBV19; CDR3: CASSTGVWDTGELFF; DNA: TGTGCCAGTAGTACAGGGGTTTGGGACACCGGGGAGCTGTTTTTT
J: TRBJ2-3; D: .; size: .; V: TRBV6-5; CDR3: CASSDGTDTQYF; DNA: TGTGCCAGCAGTGACGGGACAGATACGCAGTATTTT
J: TRBJ1-1; D: .; size: .; V: TRBV5-4; CDR3: CASSLGLNTEAFF; DNA: TGTGCCAGCAGCTTGGGTTTGAACACTGAAGCTTTCTTT
J: TRBJ1-2; D: .; size: .; V: TRBV6-5; CDR3: CASSPTPTGYTF; DNA: TGTGCCAGCAGCCCTACCCCTACCGGCTACACCTTC
J: TRBJ2-5; D: TRBD1; size: once; V: TRBV11-2; CDR3: CASRGLSQGRGRRETQYF; DNA: TGTGCCAGCAGGGGACTCTCCCAAGGCAGGGGGCGCCGGGAGACCCAGTACTTC
J: TRBJ1-3; D: TRBD1; size: .; V: TRBV27; CDR3: CASSLTGAGNTIYF; DNA: TGTGCCAGCAGTTTAACAGGGGCTGGAAACACCATATATTTT
J: TRBJ1-3; D: .; size: once; V: TRBV5-4; CDR3: CASSLAGIGNTIYF; DNA: TGTGCCAGCAGCTTGGCAGGGATTGGAAACACCATATATTTT
J: TRBJ2-6; D: .; size: .; V: TRBV27; CDR3: CASRVSGANVLTF; DNA: TGTGCCAGCAGGGTCTCTGGGGCCAACGTCCTGACTTTC
J: TRBJ1-1; D: .; size: .; V: TRBV7-3; CDR3: CASSFYTEAFF; DNA: TGTGCCAGCAGCTTTTACACTGAAGCTTTCTTT
J: TRBJ2-2; D: .; size: .; V: TRBV2; CDR3: CASRPTWTGELFF; DNA: TGTGCCAGCAGGCCGACCTGGACCGGGGAGCTGTTTTTT
J: TRBJ2-3; D: .; size: .; V: TRBV7-6; CDR3: CASRSPGVEVTDTQYF; DNA: TGTGCCAGCAGATCTCCAGGGGTGGAGGTCACAGATACGCAGTATTTT
J: TRBJ1-2; D: .; size: .; V: TRBV19; CDR3: CASSIGGASPYGYTF; DNA: TGTGCCAGTAGTATAGGGGGGGCCTCCCCCTATGGCTACACCTTC
J: TRBJ2-2; D: TRBD2; size: .; V: TRBV6-1; CDR3: CASDVGRGAAGELFF; DNA: TGTGCCAGCGACGTAGGGCGGGGGGCTGCCGGGGAGCTGTTTTTT
J: TRBJ2-3; D: TRBD2; size: .; V: TRBV7-2; CDR3: CASSLGWTSRTDTQYF; DNA: TGTGCCAGCAGCTTGGGCTGGACTAGCCGCACAGATACGCAGTATTTT
J: TRBJ1-1; D: TRBD1; size: few; V: TRBV9; CDR3: CASSVGGQGNTEAFF; DNA: TGTGCCAGCAGCGTAGGGGGACAGGGGAACACTGAAGCTTTCTTT
J: TRBJ1-4; D: TRBD1; size: .; V: TRBV2; CDR3: CASSKQGPNEKLFF; DNA: TGTGCCAGCAGCAAACAGGGGCCGAATGAAAAACTGTTTTTT
J: TRBJ1-1; D: .; size: .; V: TRBV7-2; CDR3: CASSLVPPGVINTEAFF; DNA: TGTGCCAGCAGCTTAGTACCCCCAGGGGTTATAAACACTGAAGCTTTCTTT
J: TRBJ2-3; D: .; size: once; V: TRBV5-4; CDR3: CASSDSLARGWTDTQYF; DNA: TGTGCCAGCAGCGACTCGCTCGCCAGGGGATGGACAGATACGCAGTATTTT
J: TRBJ1-5; D: TRBD1; size: .; V: TRBV28; CDR3: CASSPPLGQIQTSNQPQHF; DNA: TGTGCCAGCAGTCCTCCATTGGGACAGATACAGACTAGCAATCAGCCCCAGCATTTT
J: TRBJ1-2; D: .; size: once; V: TRBV7-9; CDR3: CASSRLRGSNYGYTF; DNA: TGTGCCAGCAGCCGTTTGCGGGGCTCTAACTATGGCTACACCTTC
J: TRBJ1-1; D: .; size: .; V: TRBV6-5; CDR3: CASSMDPMNTEAFF; DNA: TGTGCCAGCAGTATGGATCCCATGAACACTGAAGCTTTCTTT